Only a few counts were recorded for the clone carrying this TCR beta chain. Its antigen is not identified. Each CDR3 protein is one row after TCRdb ran MiXCR on the 5' RACE reads. The sample holds around 310,000 distinct CDR3 sequences, less than 20% seen once. This sample was included in a study of T-cell memory formation after mild COVID-19. Turning to the study itself: Among the donors, TCR clusters were largely specific to each donor.

The CDR3 spans 16 residues. The ends were cut back, 4 bases at V and 6 bases at J, with 19 bases in the middle. Regarding the study as a whole: A second wave expanding day 15 to 37 was CD4+-biased; contracting clones were balanced. Clones that contracted clustered mainly in CM and EM if CD4+ and in EMRA if CD8+. Some clones that responded turned up in pre-infection memory, which suggests that cross-reactive memory joined in.

The rearrangement uses TRBV12-3 or TRBV12-4 and TRBJ2-1; weak D call: TRBD2 (7 bases). The TCR comes from a man in his late teens or twenties who had mild COVID-19 (a few samples of this study predate the infection). Cell type and time point are not known. The source material was PBMCs or a T cell subset sorted from them (not recorded which). The CDR3 protein is CASSSPGGGAINEQFF. CDR3 bases: TGTGCCAGCAGTTCCCCGGGGGGCGGGGCAATCAATGAGCAGTTCTTC.